Shown below are 3 T cell receptor beta chains from a single sample sequenced in a study of identical twins. TCRdb passed the 5' RACE reads through MiXCR, listing each CDR3 protein once. The sample consists of hundreds of thousands of distinct CDR3 sequences, around 8.3% of them appearing once. These same data were also listed under a study on yellow fever vaccine responses in identical twins.

Material for sequencing was PBMCs. Source of these receptors: a young woman in good health.

The sample holds many counts of this clonotype. This sequence joins TRBV29-1 and TRBJ2-5, with D uncertain. CDR3 length: 12 amino acids. Trimming left V 7 bases short and J 4 bases short, with 13 bases between. Germline assignment: CDR1 SQVTM and CDR2 ANQGSEA. The CDR3 DNA is TGCAGCGGGGATGGTATCGGAGAGACCCAGTACTTC. Translated, it gives CSGDGIGETQYF.

This clonotype was seen at least ten times. The genes are TRBV20-1 and TRBJ2-5; TRBD2 aligns across 11 bases. Trimming at V came to 8 bases and at J to 2 bases, leaving 10 bases not matched to a gene. The CDR3 contains 15 residues. CDR1 DFQATT and CDR2 SNEGSKA come from the germline V gene (reference sequence). The DNA of the CDR3 is TGCAGTCGGATCCCGACTAGCGGGGATCAAGAGACCCAGTACTTC. This gives the protein CSRIPTSGDQETQYF.

The rearrangement joins TRBV7-9 to TRBJ1-1; TRBD1 might be the D (5 bases). Germline-derived CDR1 and CDR2 are SEHNR and FQNEAQ (reference sequence). This CDR3 has 15 amino acids. Deletions cut 4 bases from V and 6 bases from J, with 18 bases between. The CDR3 DNA reads as TGTGCCAGCAGCTACCCTGGTATGGGGCGGCCTGAAGCTTTCTTT. Amino acids: CASSYPGMGRPEAFF. Variable domain in full (rest from reference TRBV7-9 and TRBJ1-1): DTGVSQNPRHKITKRGQNVTFRCDPISEHNRLYWYRQTLGQGPEFLTYFQNEAQLEKSRLLSDRFSAERPKGSFSTLEIQRTEQGDSAMYLCASSYPGMGRPEAFFGQGTRLTVV.